The 29 T cell receptor beta chains reported below all come from one sample, sequenced in a study of T cells in Graves' hyperthyroidism and ophthalmopathy. RNA transcripts served as the template for amplifying TCR beta CDR3 regions. Researchers ran a first-round RT-PCR on the TCR CDR3 using the HTBI primer set. TCRdb ran MiXCR on the multiplex PCR reads and lists one entry per CDR3 protein. The table has around 350,000 distinct CDR3 sequences, about 16% seen once. Sequencing input: blood. Receptors were obtained from a woman in her sixties or seventies with Graves' ophthalmopathy.

The gene calls are TRBV20-1 and TRBJ2-7; TRBD2 matches at 7 bases. With V trimmed by 5 bases and J by 6 bases, 1 base remained unmatched. The CDR3 sequence is 10 residues long. CDR1 is DFQATT and CDR2 is SNEGSKA in the germline V gene (reference sequence). CDR3 nucleotides: TGCAGTGCTTTAGCGGGCGAGCAGTACTTC. Translation: CSALAGEQYF.

V is TRBV18 and J is TRBJ1-5; 9 bases align to TRBD1. V trimming: 3 bases; J trimming: 7 bases; junction bases outside the gene matches: 10. CDR1 KGHSH and CDR2 LQKENI come from the germline V gene. This CDR3 contains 16 residues. In nucleotides, the CDR3 is TGTGCCAGCTCACCGAGACCCGGGACAGGGACCCAGCCCCAGCATTTT. The encoded protein is CASSPRPGTGTQPQHF. The full variable domain, in which reference TRBV18 and TRBJ1-5 provide the parts outside the CDR3, is NAGVMQNPRHLVRRRGQEARLRCSPMKGHSHVYWYRQLPEEGLKFMVYLQKENIIDESGMPKERFSAEFPKEGPSILRIQQVVRGDSAAYFCASSPRPGTGTQPQHFGDGTRLSIL.

This sequence joins TRBV9 and TRBJ2-3, with D hard to call. Germline V CDR1 and CDR2: SGDLS, YYNGEE. Trimming removed 0 bases at V and 1 base at J, with 9 bases between. The CDR3 is 15 amino acids. The CDR3 region is CASSVGYWGTDTQYF. Here the CDR3 DNA reads TGTGCCAGCAGCGTAGGTTACTGGGGCACAGATACGCAGTATTTT.

The chain carries TRBV10-2 and TRBJ2-7; TRBD2 matches 10 bases. CDR3 length: 12 amino acids. Germline CDR1 WSHSY, CDR2 SAAADI. Losses at the gene ends were 11 bases for V and 6 bases for J; bases not matched to a gene: 7. The CDR3 DNA is TGCGCCGGGCTAGCGGGAGTAGGCGAGCAGTACTTC. Protein sequence: CAGLAGVGEQYF.

This clonotype appeared many times. Mismatch with germline at one junction end may stem from a read error. The chain uses TRBV7-2 and TRBJ2-7; D may be TRBD1 (5 bases). Per the germline V gene, CDR1 is SGHTA and CDR2 is FQGNSA. The CDR3 runs to 13 residues. The CDR3 DNA follows: TGTGCCAGCAGCCGCTTTGGGGCGGCTAAGTCGCACTTC. Its translation: CASSRFGAAKSHF.

V is TRBV10-3 and J is TRBJ2-6; TRBD1 is a possible D gene (5 bases). V shed 3 bases and J shed 4 bases, with 10 bases lying between them. Germline-derived CDR1 and CDR2 are ENHRY and SYGVKD. The CDR3 runs to 15 residues. The CDR3 reads CAISDRVIGANVLTF. Here the CDR3 DNA reads TGTGCCATCAGTGACAGGGTCATCGGGGCCAACGTCCTGACTTTC.

This clonotype has ten or more counts. The chain links TRBV30 to TRBJ2-4, with a weak D call TRBD2 (5 bases). CDR3 length: 12 residues. From germline, CDR1 is GTSNPN and CDR2 SVGIG (reference sequence). V dropped 5 bases and J dropped 6 bases, with 11 bases sitting between them. The CDR3: CAWGSSGNIQYF. CDR3 sequence (DNA): TGTGCCTGGGGCTCGAGCGGAAACATTCAGTACTTC.

This clonotype was picked up many times. The V call is TRBV3-1, the J call TRBJ1-5, with D possibly being TRBD1 (5 bases). V was pared by 1 base and J by 7 bases, with 14 bases between. CDR3 length: 15 residues. Germline V gives CDR1 LGHDT, CDR2 YNNKEL (reference sequence). This CDR3 is CASSQVGGEGQPQHF. CDR3 nucleotides: TGTGCCAGCAGCCAAGTCGGGGGAGAGGGGCAGCCCCAGCATTTT.

The chain joins TRBV19 to TRBJ1-5; D possibly corresponds to TRBD1 (6 bases). Trimming removed 4 bases from V and 0 bases from J, with 13 bases in between. This CDR3 is 16 amino acids long. Germline V gives CDR1 LNHDA, CDR2 SQIVND (reference sequence). The CDR3 nucleotides are TGTGCCAGTAGTAAGAGGTCAGGGGATAGCAATCAGCCCCAGCATTTT. This encodes CASSKRSGDSNQPQHF.

The chain carries TRBV27 and TRBJ2-7; D perhaps matches TRBD2 (6 bases). The germline CDR1 and CDR2 sequences are MNHEY and SMNVEV (reference sequence). The CDR3 length is 15 residues. V was pared by 5 bases and J by 9 bases, with 23 bases between. DNA of the CDR3: TGTGCCAGCAGTCCTACGACTGGCGGGAATCGCAGGCAGTACTTC. Protein: CASSPTTGGNRRQYF.

Only a few counts were recorded for this clonotype. The rearrangement links TRBV29-1 to TRBJ2-1; 8 nucleotides agree with TRBD2. V was pared by 3 bases and J by 4 bases, with 8 bases of the junction left unmatched. CDR1 SQVTM and CDR2 ANQGSEA come from the germline V gene. This CDR3 spans 15 amino acids. CDR3 amino acids: CSVEEAGVGYNEQFF. CDR3 nucleotides: TGCAGCGTTGAGGAAGCGGGAGTGGGGTACAATGAGCAGTTCTTC.

This clonotype was counted at least ten times. The chain employs TRBV6-1 and TRBJ2-5; no clear D. CDR1 is MNHNS, CDR2 SASEGT, per germline. This CDR3 contains 13 residues. V lost 7 bases, J lost 5 bases, and 14 bases lay in between. Written as DNA, the CDR3 is TGTGCCAGCACCCGCACAGTTAGGGAGACCCAGTACTTC. It codes for CASTRTVRETQYF.

This clonotype showed up many times. The chain joins TRBV18 to TRBJ1-4; perhaps TRBD1 as D (5 bases). Trimming left V 6 bases short and J 8 bases short, with 22 bases between. Looked up from germline, CDR1 is KGHSH and CDR2 is LQKENI. The CDR3 is 16 residues long. CDR3: CASSRDPPLGSEKLFF. The CDR3 DNA is TGTGCCAGCTCTCGGGACCCACCCCTGGGGAGCGAAAAACTGTTTTTT.

This clonotype was detected ten times or more. The chain uses TRBV28 and TRBJ2-5, with TRBD2 matching over 8 bases. V lost 9 bases and J lost 4; bases outside the gene matches: 7. The CDR3 is 13 amino acids. Germline-derived CDR1 and CDR2 are MDHEN and SYDVKM. The CDR3 DNA is TGTGCCAGTCCGGACGGGAGGGGAGAGACCCAGTACTTC. As protein: CASPDGRGETQYF.

The rearrangement joins TRBV10-2 to TRBJ1-1, with a weak D call TRBD1 (5 bases). This CDR3 contains 14 residues. CDR1 is WSHSY, CDR2 SAAADI, per germline. The V end was cut by 6 bases, the J end by 6 bases, with 17 bases between. The CDR3 spells CASSLVGPMSEAFF. CDR3 bases: TGCGCCAGCAGCCTTGTGGGACCTATGTCTGAAGCTTTCTTT.

Points on this clonotype: A much larger clone differs from this one at a single base, so this may be a read error. CDR3 bases: TGCGCCAGCAGCTCCGGGACTAACGGGAGCGTTTGGGACATTCAGTACTTC. Amino acids: CASSSGTNGSVWDIQYF. The J gene is TRBJ2-4, the V gene TRBV5-1; 7 bases are a match to TRBD2. Germline assignment: CDR1 SGHRS and CDR2 YFSETQ. V lost 3 bases, J lost 8 bases, and 17 bases stayed unmatched. This CDR3 is 17 amino acids long.

This clonotype was observed at least ten times. The rearrangement uses TRBV20-1 and TRBJ2-7; tentative D call: TRBD1 (6 bases). The CDR3 runs 11 residues. Germline V gene data show CDR1 as DFQATT and CDR2 as SNEGSKA (reference sequence). V was clipped by 7 bases and J by 9 bases, with 16 bases between them. This chain's CDR3 is CSGTDHSGQYF. Written as DNA, the CDR3 is TGCAGTGGGACAGATCACTCGGGGCAGTACTTC.

The sample holds a few counts of this clonotype. The chain is built from TRBV6-5 and TRBJ1-1; D may be TRBD1 (5 bases). CDR1 and CDR2 from the germline V gene are MNHEY and SVGAGI. This CDR3 has 12 residues. The germline V and J ends were trimmed by 2 bases and 7 bases, with 8 bases remaining between them. This chain's CDR3 is CASSYIGGEAFF. The CDR3 nucleotides are TGTGCCAGCAGTTACATCGGGGGTGAAGCTTTCTTT.

The rearrangement joins TRBV28 to TRBJ2-1; 7 nucleotides line up with TRBD2. Germline CDR1 MDHEN, CDR2 SYDVKM. V was clipped by 3 bases and J by 8 bases; unmatched bases: 7. The CDR3 length is 14 residues. The CDR3: CASSLASGEDEQFF. The CDR3 coding sequence is TGTGCCAGCAGTTTGGCTAGCGGAGAAGATGAGCAGTTCTTC.

This clonotype was recorded once. J is TRBJ1-1 and V is TRBV19; a weak D match, TRBD1 (5 bases). The CDR3 is 12 residues long. V shed 6 bases and J shed 4 bases, with 9 bases lying between them. Per the germline V gene, CDR1 is LNHDA and CDR2 is SQIVND (reference sequence). The CDR3 region is CASRRTSTEAFF. The CDR3 nucleotides read TGTGCCAGTAGGAGGACAAGCACTGAAGCTTTCTTT.

The V gene is TRBV20-1, the J gene TRBJ1-5; 8 bases match TRBD1. The CDR3 is 16 amino acids. V was clipped by 3 bases and J by 1 base; unmatched bases: 8. The germline V gene encodes CDR1 DFQATT and CDR2 SNEGSKA (reference sequence). CDR3 nucleotide sequence: TGCAGTGCTAGGTCAGGGGGCATAAAAAGCAATCAGCCCCAGCATTTT. It translates to CSARSGGIKSNQPQHF.

This clonotype was picked up a small number of times. V gene TRBV4-2 combines with J gene TRBJ2-1; D is perhaps TRBD2 (6 bases). The CDR3 runs to 15 residues. The germline V gene encodes CDR1 LGHNA and CDR2 YNFKEQ. Trimming cost V 1 base and J 5 bases, with 12 bases left between them. In DNA, the CDR3 is TGTGCCAGCAGCCAAGGGGACGGGAGTAACAATGAGCAGTTCTTC. It yields the protein CASSQGDGSNNEQFF.

Details on this clonotype: A clone one base away is much larger, so this may be a read error. This sequence joins TRBV6-2 or TRBV6-3 and TRBJ1-1, with TRBD1 identical over 10 bases. The CDR3 contains 16 residues. Germline V gene data show CDR1 as MNHEY and CDR2 as SVGEGT. V gave up 6 bases and J gave up 1 base; unmatched junction bases: 8. This CDR3 is CASSHGTGDPNTEAFF. CDR3 DNA sequence: TGTGCCAGCAGCCACGGGACAGGGGACCCGAACACTGAAGCTTTCTTT.

This clonotype was picked up many times. V usage is TRBV2 and J usage is TRBJ2-7; a weak D match, TRBD2 (6 bases). V lost 7 bases to trimming and J lost 2 bases, with 9 bases between them. CDR1 is SNHLY and CDR2 is FYNNEI in the germline V gene. The CDR3 covers 12 residues. CDR3 in amino acids: CASTGEAYEQYF. The CDR3, as DNA: TGTGCCAGCACGGGGGAAGCCTACGAGCAGTACTTC.

This clonotype has a handful of counts. One end of the junction is discordant with germline, which a read error may explain. The CDR3 is CASSLFNTGELLF. DNA of the CDR3: TGTGCCAGCAGTTTATTTAACACCGGGGAGCTGCTTTTT. The chain is built from TRBV12-3 or TRBV12-4 and TRBJ2-2; TRBD2 might be the D (5 bases). This CDR3 has 13 residues.

This clonotype was counted many times. The gene calls are TRBV7-3 and TRBJ2-1; 7 bases map to TRBD2. This CDR3 contains 14 residues. Germline CDR1 is SGHTA and CDR2 is FQGTGA. The V and J ends lost 2 bases and 7 bases, in that order; junction bases with no gene match: 5. This chain's CDR3 is CASSLDLAVNEQFF. In DNA, the CDR3 is TGTGCCAGCAGCTTAGATCTAGCGGTAAATGAGCAGTTCTTC.

The chain carries TRBV11-3 and TRBJ2-1; 14 bases line up with TRBD2. V dropped 5 bases and J dropped 5; count of bases not matched to a gene: 5. The V gene's germline CDR1 is SGHNT and CDR2 YENEEA. The CDR3 runs to 16 residues. Here the CDR3 reads CASSNPGLAGDNEQFF. CDR3 in DNA: TGTGCCAGCAGCAACCCGGGACTAGCGGGAGACAATGAGCAGTTCTTC.

The V call is TRBV3-1, the J call TRBJ2-3; possibly TRBD1 for D (6 bases). V was shortened by 0 bases and J by 1 base, with 14 bases between the two germline ends. The V gene's germline CDR1 is LGHDT and CDR2 YNNKEL (reference sequence). The CDR3 runs 17 residues. In nucleotides, the CDR3 is TGTGCCAGCAGCCAAGAGGGGTTGACAGGAGGCACAGATACGCAGTATTTT. This gives the protein CASSQEGLTGGTDTQYF.

Turning to this clonotype: A read error is possible here, since a much larger clone lies one base away. The rearrangement uses TRBV12-3 or TRBV12-4 and TRBJ2-7, with a weak D call TRBD2 (5 bases). V dropped 3 bases and J dropped 2 bases, with 14 bases sitting between them. The CDR3 is made up of 15 amino acids. The CDR3, as DNA: TGTGCCAGCAGTTTGAGCGAGAGGGCCACCTACGAGCAGTACTTC. Its translation is CASSLSERATYEQYF.